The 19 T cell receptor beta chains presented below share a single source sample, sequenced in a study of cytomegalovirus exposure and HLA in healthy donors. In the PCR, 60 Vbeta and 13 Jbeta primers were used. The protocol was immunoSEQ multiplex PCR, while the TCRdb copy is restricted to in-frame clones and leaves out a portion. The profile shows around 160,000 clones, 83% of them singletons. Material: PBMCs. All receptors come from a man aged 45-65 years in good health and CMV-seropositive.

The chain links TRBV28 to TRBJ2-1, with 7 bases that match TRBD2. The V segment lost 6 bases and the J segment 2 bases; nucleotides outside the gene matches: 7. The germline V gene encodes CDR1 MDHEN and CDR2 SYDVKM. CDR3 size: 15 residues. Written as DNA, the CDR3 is TGTGCCAGCAGGACCGGAGGGAGGGCCTACAATGAGCAGTTCTTC. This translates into CASRTGGRAYNEQFF.

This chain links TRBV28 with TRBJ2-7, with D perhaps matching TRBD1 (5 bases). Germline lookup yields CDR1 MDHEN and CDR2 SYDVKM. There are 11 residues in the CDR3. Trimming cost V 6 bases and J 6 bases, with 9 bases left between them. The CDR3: CASSRQSEQYF. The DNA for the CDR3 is TGTGCCAGCAGCAGACAGAGCGAGCAGTACTTC.

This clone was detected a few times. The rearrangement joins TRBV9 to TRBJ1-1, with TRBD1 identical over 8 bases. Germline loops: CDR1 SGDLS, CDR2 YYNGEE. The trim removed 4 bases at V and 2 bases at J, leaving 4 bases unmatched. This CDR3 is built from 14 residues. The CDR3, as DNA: TGTGCCAGCAGCCGGGACAGGCCTAACACTGAAGCTTTCTTT. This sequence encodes CASSRDRPNTEAFF.

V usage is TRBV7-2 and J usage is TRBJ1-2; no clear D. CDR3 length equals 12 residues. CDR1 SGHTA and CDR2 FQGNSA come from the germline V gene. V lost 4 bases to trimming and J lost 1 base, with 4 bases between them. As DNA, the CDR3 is TGTGCCAGCAGCTCTCTTAACTATGGCTACACCTTC. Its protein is CASSSLNYGYTF. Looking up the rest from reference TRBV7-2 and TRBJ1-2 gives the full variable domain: GAGVSQSPSNKVTEKGKDVELRCDPISGHTALYWYRQSLGQGLEFLIYFQGNSAPDKSGLPSDRFSAERTGGSVSTLTIQRTQQEDSAVYLCASSSLNYGYTFGSGTRLTVV.

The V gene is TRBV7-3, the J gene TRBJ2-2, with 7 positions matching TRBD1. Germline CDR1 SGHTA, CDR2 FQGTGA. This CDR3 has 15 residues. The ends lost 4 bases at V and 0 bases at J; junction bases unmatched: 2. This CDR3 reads CASSYQGANTGELFF. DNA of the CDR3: TGTGCCAGCAGCTACCAGGGGGCGAACACCGGGGAGCTGTTTTTT.

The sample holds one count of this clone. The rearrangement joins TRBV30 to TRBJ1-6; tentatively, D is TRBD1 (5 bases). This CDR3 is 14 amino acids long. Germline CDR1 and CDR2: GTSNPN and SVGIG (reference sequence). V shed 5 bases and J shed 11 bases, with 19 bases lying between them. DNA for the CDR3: TGTGCCTGGGACTCGGGTGTTCAAGGGGCACCCCTCCACTTT. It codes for CAWDSGVQGAPLHF.

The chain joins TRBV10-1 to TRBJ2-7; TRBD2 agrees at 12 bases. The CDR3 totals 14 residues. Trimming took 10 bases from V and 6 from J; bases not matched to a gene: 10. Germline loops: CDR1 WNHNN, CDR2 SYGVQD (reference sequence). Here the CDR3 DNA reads TGCGCCACCTCACCCGGGACTAGCGGGTTCGAGCAGTACTTC. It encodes CATSPGTSGFEQYF.

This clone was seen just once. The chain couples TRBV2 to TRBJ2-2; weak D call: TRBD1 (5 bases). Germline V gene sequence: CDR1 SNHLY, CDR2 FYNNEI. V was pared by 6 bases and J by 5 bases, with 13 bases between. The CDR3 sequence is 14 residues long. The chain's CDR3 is CASRNGRGTGELFF. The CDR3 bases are TGTGCCAGCAGGAACGGTAGGGGAACCGGGGAGCTGTTTTTT. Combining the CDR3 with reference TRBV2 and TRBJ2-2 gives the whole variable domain EPEVTQTPSHQVTQMGQEVILRCVPISNHLYFYWYRQILGQKVEFLVSFYNNEISEKSEIFDDQFSVERPDGSNFTLKIRSTKLEDSAMYFCASRNGRGTGELFFGEGSRLTVL.

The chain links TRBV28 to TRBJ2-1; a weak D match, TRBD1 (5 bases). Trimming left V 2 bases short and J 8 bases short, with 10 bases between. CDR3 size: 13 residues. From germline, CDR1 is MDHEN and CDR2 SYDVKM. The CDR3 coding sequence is TGTGCCAGCAGTTTAGTCAGGGCCTATGAGCAGTTCTTC. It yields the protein CASSLVRAYEQFF.

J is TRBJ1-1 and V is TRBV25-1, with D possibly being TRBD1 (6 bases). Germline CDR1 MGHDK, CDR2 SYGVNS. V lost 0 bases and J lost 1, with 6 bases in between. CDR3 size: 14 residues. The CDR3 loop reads CASSEYRGNTEAFF. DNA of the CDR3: TGTGCCAGCAGTGAATACAGGGGGAACACTGAAGCTTTCTTT.

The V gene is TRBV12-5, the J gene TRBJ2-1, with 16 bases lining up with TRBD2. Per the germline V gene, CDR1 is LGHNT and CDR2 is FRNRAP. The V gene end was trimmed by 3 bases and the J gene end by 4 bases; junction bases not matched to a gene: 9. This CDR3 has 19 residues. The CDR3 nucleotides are TGTGCTAGTGGTTTTACCGGGACTAGCGGGAGGGAGAGATACAATGAGCAGTTCTTC. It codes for CASGFTGTSGRERYNEQFF.

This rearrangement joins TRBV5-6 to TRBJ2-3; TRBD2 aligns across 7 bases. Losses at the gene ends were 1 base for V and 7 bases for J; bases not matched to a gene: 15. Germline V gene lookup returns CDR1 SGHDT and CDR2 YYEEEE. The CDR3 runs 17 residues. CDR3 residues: CASSLRRGGGVVYTQYF. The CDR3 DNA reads TGTGCCAGCAGCTTGAGAAGGGGCGGGGGTGTTGTGTATACGCAGTATTTT.

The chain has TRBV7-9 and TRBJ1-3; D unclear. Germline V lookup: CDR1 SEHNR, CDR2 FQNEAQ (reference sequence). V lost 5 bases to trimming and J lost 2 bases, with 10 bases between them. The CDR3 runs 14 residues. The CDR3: CASSLSVTGNTIYF. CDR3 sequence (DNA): TGTGCCAGCAGCCTCAGCGTTACTGGAAACACCATATATTTT.

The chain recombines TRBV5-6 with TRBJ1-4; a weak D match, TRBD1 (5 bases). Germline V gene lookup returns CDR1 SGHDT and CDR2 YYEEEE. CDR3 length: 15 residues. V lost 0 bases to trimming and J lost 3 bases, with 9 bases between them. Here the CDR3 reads CASSLGGGANEKLFF. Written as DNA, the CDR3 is TGTGCCAGCAGCTTGGGCGGGGGTGCTAATGAAAAACTGTTTTTT.

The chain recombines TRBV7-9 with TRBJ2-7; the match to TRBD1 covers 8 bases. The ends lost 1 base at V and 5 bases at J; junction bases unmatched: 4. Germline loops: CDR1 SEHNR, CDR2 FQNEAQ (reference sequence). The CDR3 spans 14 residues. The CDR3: CASSLVQGVNEQYF. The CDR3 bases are TGTGCCAGCAGCTTAGTACAGGGGGTAAACGAGCAGTACTTC.

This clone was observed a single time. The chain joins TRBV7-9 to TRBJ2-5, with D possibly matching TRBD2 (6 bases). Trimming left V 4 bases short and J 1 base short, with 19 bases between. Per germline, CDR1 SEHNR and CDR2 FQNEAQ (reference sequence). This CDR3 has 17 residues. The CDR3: CASSSPLWGGSQETQYF. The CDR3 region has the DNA TGTGCCAGCAGCTCCCCCCTTTGGGGAGGATCCCAAGAGACCCAGTACTTC.

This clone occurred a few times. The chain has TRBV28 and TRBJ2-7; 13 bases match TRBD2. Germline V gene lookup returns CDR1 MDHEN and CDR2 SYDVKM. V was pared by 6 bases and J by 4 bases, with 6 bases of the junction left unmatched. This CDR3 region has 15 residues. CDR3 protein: CASSPWTSGSYEQYF. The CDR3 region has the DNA TGTGCCAGCAGCCCCTGGACTAGCGGGAGTTACGAGCAGTACTTC. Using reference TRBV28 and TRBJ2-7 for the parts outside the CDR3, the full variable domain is DVKVTQSSRYLVKRTGEKVFLECVQDMDHENMFWYRQDPGLGLRLIYFSYDVKMKEKGDIPEGYSVSREKKERFSLILESASTNQTSMYLCASSPWTSGSYEQYFGPGTRLTVT.

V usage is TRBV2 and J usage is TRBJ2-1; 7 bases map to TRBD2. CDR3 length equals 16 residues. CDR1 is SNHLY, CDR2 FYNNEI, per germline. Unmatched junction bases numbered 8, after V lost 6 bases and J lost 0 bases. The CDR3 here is CASSLLSGTSYNEQFF. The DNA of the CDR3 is TGTGCCAGCAGCCTCCTAAGCGGGACCTCCTACAATGAGCAGTTCTTC.

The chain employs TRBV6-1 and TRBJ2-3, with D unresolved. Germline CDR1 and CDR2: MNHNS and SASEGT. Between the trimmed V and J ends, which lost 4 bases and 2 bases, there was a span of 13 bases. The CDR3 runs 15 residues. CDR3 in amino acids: CASSVDLGVTDTQYF. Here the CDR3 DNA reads TGTGCCAGCAGTGTTGACCTGGGCGTCACAGATACGCAGTATTTT.